This is a list of T cell receptor beta chains from one sample in a study of T cell responses to AZD1222 COVID-19 vaccine. The protocol was immunoSEQ multiplex PCR, while the TCRdb copy is restricted to in-frame clones and leaves out a portion. The table has 100,000 or so clones, around nine tenths seen once. The specimen was peripheral blood, collected on day 0 of AZD1222 vaccination. The receptors stem from an adult in good health. CDR3s include the opening cysteine and the closing phenylalanine or tryptophan. The D gene is left open where the match is weak. Size values are once, few and many counts, or a class for expanded clones, and some rows have none.

clone_size	v_call	d_call	j_call	cdr3_nt	cdr3_aa
-	TRBV6-5	-	TRBJ1-3	TGTGCCAGCAGTCAGTGGGTTGGCTCTGGAAACACCATATATTTT	CASSQWVGSGNTIYF
-	TRBV5-6	-	TRBJ1-1	TGTGCCAGCAGCTTGGCCCTGATGAAGGGGGGGAACACTGAAGCTTTCTTT	CASSLALMKGGNTEAFF
-	TRBV3-1/TRBV3-2	-	TRBJ2-4	TGTGCCAGCAGTCAGCAGGGGGGGGTCATTCAGTACTTC	CASSQQGGVIQYF
-	TRBV3-1/TRBV3-2	-	TRBJ1-1	TGTGCCAGCAGCACCGGGGCACACACTGAAGCTTTCTTT	CASSTGAHTEAFF
-	TRBV19	TRBD1	TRBJ1-5	TGTGCCAGTAGTGTCACAGGGGGCGCAGGGCAGCCCCAGCATTTT	CASSVTGGAGQPQHF
-	TRBV5-1	-	TRBJ1-2	TGCGCCAGCAGCTTGGACGGTGTAGTGAACTATGGCTACACCTTC	CASSLDGVVNYGYTF
-	TRBV5-4	-	TRBJ2-2	TGTGCCAGCAGCAACTTTATGGACAGAAACACCGGGGAGCTGTTTTTT	CASSNFMDRNTGELFF
-	TRBV15	-	TRBJ1-2	TGTGCCACCAGCAGAGATCTCGGGGCAGGCGGTGGCTACACCTTC	CATSRDLGAGGGYTF
-	TRBV4-2	-	TRBJ1-2	TGTGCCAGCAGCCAGATGACGAATAACTATGGCTACACCTTC	CASSQMTNNYGYTF
-	TRBV9	-	TRBJ1-6	TGTGCCAGCAGCGTAAACACACATAATTCACCCCTCCACTTT	CASSVNTHNSPLHF
-	TRBV6-5	-	TRBJ1-5	TGTGCCAGCAGTTATCAGGCCCCAGGGATGGGCCAGCCCCAGCATTTT	CASSYQAPGMGQPQHF
-	TRBV11-2	-	TRBJ1-3	TGTGCCAGCAGCCAAGAGGGGTACTCTGGAAACACCATATATTTT	CASSQEGYSGNTIYF
-	TRBV27	-	TRBJ2-3	TGTGCCAGCAGTAGAAACGGTCGGACAGATACGCAGTATTTT	CASSRNGRTDTQYF
once	TRBV2	-	TRBJ1-1	TGTGCCAGCAGTGGTGATTCAGTAGAAGCTTTCTTT	CASSGDSVEAFF
once	TRBV27	TRBD1	TRBJ2-7	TGTGCCAGCAGCGGTCCCGGGACAGGGGTCTACGAGCAGTACTTC	CASSGPGTGVYEQYF
-	TRBV19	-	TRBJ2-2	TGTGCCAGTAGTATAGCCAGGGGAGGGGAGCTGTTTTTT	CASSIARGGELFF
few	TRBV25-1	-	TRBJ1-5	TGTGCCAGCACTCCCGGTGGAAATCAGCCCCAGCATTTT	CASTPGGNQPQHF
-	TRBV7-2	TRBD1	TRBJ2-5	TGTGCCAGCAGCTTGGACAGGGAGACCCAGTACTTC	CASSLDRETQYF
-	TRBV28	-	TRBJ1-6	TGTGCCAGCAGTCCTATTACAGGCACCCCCAGCTCCTATAATTCACCCCTCCACTTT	CASSPITGTPSSYNSPLHF
-	TRBV19	-	TRBJ1-2	TGTGCCAGTAGTGCCGGGGACTCTAACTATGGCTACACCTTC	CASSAGDSNYGYTF
-	TRBV6-5	-	TRBJ1-5	TGTGCCACCCGAACAGGGAATAGCAATCAGCCCCAGCATTTT	CATRTGNSNQPQHF
-	TRBV19	-	TRBJ1-1	TGTGCCACCCTAGGAGCCACTGAAGCTTTCTTT	CATLGATEAFF
-	TRBV20-1	TRBD2	TRBJ2-1	TGCAGTGCTAGTGTTAGCGGGGGGCTGTTCTTC	CSASVSGGLFF
-	TRBV4-2	-	TRBJ1-3	TGTGCCAGCAGCCAGCAGACCCTCGGGCCTGGAAACACCATATATTTT	CASSQQTLGPGNTIYF
-	TRBV7-2	-	TRBJ2-1	TGTGCCAGCACCGTCCGACTAGTACGCGATGAGCAGTTCTTC	CASTVRLVRDEQFF
once	TRBV24-1	TRBD1	TRBJ1-5	TGTGCCACCAGTGATGACAGGGAAGGAGTCAATCAGCCCCAGCATTTT	CATSDDREGVNQPQHF
-	TRBV19	-	TRBJ2-7	TGTGCCAGTAGTCCTCAAGGACGACTCTCCTACGAGCAGTACTTC	CASSPQGRLSYEQYF
-	TRBV6-2/TRBV6-3	-	TRBJ1-5	TGTGCCAGCAGTTATCGGAGAAGGGATCAGCCCCAGCATTTT	CASSYRRRDQPQHF
-	TRBV15	-	TRBJ2-3	TGTGCCACCAGCAGAGATGAACTAGGTTCTGCAGATACGCAGTATTTT	CATSRDELGSADTQYF
-	TRBV18	-	TRBJ1-2	TGTGCCAGCTCACCACGACTGGACGTCGACTATGGCTACACCTTC	CASSPRLDVDYGYTF
-	TRBV7-2	-	TRBJ2-5	TGTGCCAGCAGCTACAACCCCCGACCTTACCAAGAGACCCAGTACTTC	CASSYNPRPYQETQYF
-	TRBV5-6	-	TRBJ1-5	TGTGCCAGCAGCTTCGGGCCGTTTAGCAATCAGCCCCAGCATTTT	CASSFGPFSNQPQHF
-	TRBV5-5	-	TRBJ1-2	TGTGCCAGCAGCCCTGGGTTGGAGGTTCGGAACTATGGCTACACCTTC	CASSPGLEVRNYGYTF
once	TRBV21-1	-	TRBJ1-1	TGTGCCAGCAGCCCCCTGGGACAGCTGAATGAAGCTTTCTTT	CASSPLGQLNEAFF
-	TRBV6-4	TRBD1	TRBJ1-3	TGTGCCAGCAGGATCAGGGGGCCTGGAAACACCATATATTTT	CASRIRGPGNTIYF
-	TRBV20-1	-	TRBJ1-3	TGCAGTGCTAGTTCAGGGGTTGGAAACACCATATATTTT	CSASSGVGNTIYF
-	TRBV5-1	-	TRBJ1-1	TGCGCCAGCAGCGTGGGACCTATGAACACTGAAGCTTTCTTT	CASSVGPMNTEAFF
-	TRBV6-5	-	TRBJ2-7	TGTGCCAGCAGTTACGGGAACTCCTACGAGCAGTACTTC	CASSYGNSYEQYF
-	TRBV14	-	TRBJ2-7	TGTGCCAGCAGCCCAAGACTGTCAAGGGGGTACTCCTACGAGCAGTACTTC	CASSPRLSRGYSYEQYF
once	TRBV2	-	TRBJ2-2	TGTGCCAGCAGTGGAGATCACACCGGGGAGCTGTTTTTT	CASSGDHTGELFF
-	TRBV7-8	-	TRBJ1-6	TGTGCCAGCAGCTTAGCGTTCTACAGTCTAGCCTCCACTTATAATTCACCCCTCCACTTT	CASSLAFYSLASTYNSPLHF
-	TRBV3-1/TRBV3-2	-	TRBJ2-7	TGTGCCAGCAGCCCCCCCAAAGTTCGTGGGAGCGGGTACTCCTACGAGCAGTACTTC	CASSPPKVRGSGYSYEQYF
-	TRBV19	-	TRBJ2-7	TGTGCCAGTAGTAAGCAGGGCCGGTACGAGCAGTACTTC	CASSKQGRYEQYF
-	TRBV3-1/TRBV3-2	TRBD1	TRBJ1-2	TGTGCCAGCAGCCAAGATGGAGGACAGGGGGCGATTAATGGCTACACCTTC	CASSQDGGQGAINGYTF
-	TRBV30	-	TRBJ1-1	TGTGCCTGGAGGGTACGGCGAAACACTGAAGCTTTCTTT	CAWRVRRNTEAFF
-	TRBV19	-	TRBJ1-1	TGTGCCAGTAGGAGGGACACCCCGAGGACTGAAGCTTTCTTT	CASRRDTPRTEAFF
-	TRBV10-3	-	TRBJ2-7	TGTGCCACCGGGACCCCTTCCCACGAGCAGTACTTC	CATGTPSHEQYF
once	TRBV4-1	-	TRBJ1-2	TGCGCCAGCAGTTTCGTTGGTGGCTACACCTTC	CASSFVGGYTF
-	TRBV27	-	TRBJ2-3	TGTGCCAGCAGTAAGGACTGGTTCACAGATACGCAGTATTTT	CASSKDWFTDTQYF
-	TRBV7-9	-	TRBJ2-1	TGTGCCAGCAGCTTAGCAGGAGGGAATGAGCAGTTCTTC	CASSLAGGNEQFF
-	TRBV3-1/TRBV3-2	-	TRBJ1-3	TGTGCCAGCAGCCAAGGACGGGCCCGCCGATCTGGAAACACCATATATTTT	CASSQGRARRSGNTIYF
-	TRBV6-6	-	TRBJ2-7	TGTGCCAGCAGTAGCCAGCTCTACGAGCAGTACTTC	CASSSQLYEQYF
-	TRBV19	-	TRBJ1-2	TGTGCCAGTTGGTCCCCGCGCCTTGTGCATGGCTACACCTTC	CASWSPRLVHGYTF
-	TRBV10-3	-	TRBJ1-5	TGTGCCATCAGTGTTAGCGGCAATCAGCCCCAGCATTTT	CAISVSGNQPQHF